These 32 T cell receptor beta chains share one sample of origin, sequenced in a study of CD8+CD57+ T cells in acquired aplastic anemia. Profiling that covered TCR beta VDJ and CDR3 relied on genomic DNA as its template. TCRdb reprocessed the reads with MiXCR, giving one entry per CDR3 protein. The sample has 450,000 to 550,000 distinct CDR3 sequences, around 30% seen once. Patients included in sequencing had previously demonstrated CD8+CD57+ cell expansion by flow cytometry. Source material: sorted CD4+, CD8+, or CD8+CD57+ T cells (not recorded which) from PBMCs. All receptors come from a human donor with aplastic anemia.

The sample holds a few counts of this clonotype. J is TRBJ2-7 and V is TRBV12-3 or TRBV12-4; a possible D gene is TRBD1 (6 bases). The CDR3 contains 14 residues. Trimming removed 6 bases at V and 6 bases at J, with 18 bases between. In DNA form, the CDR3 reads TGTGCCAGCAGGCTAAATGCAGGGGACCGCGAGCAGTACTTC. Translating it yields CASRLNAGDREQYF.

In its sample, this clonotype was seen a few times. The V call is TRBV2, the J call TRBJ1-1; a possible D gene is TRBD1 (5 bases). Germline CDR1 and CDR2: SNHLY and FYNNEI. The CDR3 has 14 amino acids. Trimming shortened V by 6 bases and J by 5 bases, and 16 bases separated the two germline ends. The CDR3 coding sequence is TGTGCCAGCAGCTTGGGAGGGGATTGGACTGAAGCTTTCTTT. Protein: CASSLGGDWTEAFF.

The chain couples TRBV11-2 to TRBJ2-7; D unclear. V was shortened by 6 bases and J by 5 bases, with 29 bases between the two germline ends. Germline values: CDR1 SGHAT, CDR2 FQNNGV. The length of the CDR3 is 18 residues. DNA of the CDR3: TGTGCCAGCAGTCGCCAACTCCCGGTGATTGGGCTGAGGAACGAGCAGTACTTC. Residues: CASSRQLPVIGLRNEQYF. Looking up the rest from reference TRBV11-2 and TRBJ2-7 gives the full variable domain: EAGVAQSPRYKIIEKRQSVAFWCNPISGHATLYWYQQILGQGPKLLIQFQNNGVVDDSQLPKDRFSAERLKGVDSTLKIQPAKLEDSAVYLCASSRQLPVIGLRNEQYFGPGTRLTVT.

This clonotype has ten or more counts. The rearrangement links TRBV24-1 to TRBJ2-5; D is possibly TRBD2 (6 bases). The germline V gene has CDR1 KGHDR and CDR2 SFDVKD. This CDR3 contains 15 residues. V was pared by 4 bases and J by 4 bases, with 15 bases between. CDR3 sequence reads: CATSDPAGTSETQYF. The CDR3 nucleotides read TGTGCCACCAGTGACCCCGCGGGGACCTCAGAGACCCAGTACTTC.

This chain connects TRBV10-3 to TRBJ1-5, with TRBD1 identical over 9 bases. This CDR3 is built from 15 residues. Unmatched junction bases numbered 10, after V lost 6 bases and J lost 7 bases. The germline V gene encodes CDR1 ENHRY and CDR2 SYGVKD. The CDR3 sequence: CAIRQGQGTEQPQHF. In nucleotides, the CDR3 is TGTGCCATCAGACAGGGACAGGGAACAGAACAGCCCCAGCATTTT.

This clonotype has at least ten counts. J is TRBJ2-7 and V is TRBV19; D ambiguous. The CDR3 covers 14 residues. Per germline, CDR1 LNHDA and CDR2 SQIVND (reference sequence). The V and J ends lost 3 bases and 3 bases respectively, with 12 bases between them. The CDR3 reads CASSIRAPNYEQYF. DNA of the CDR3: TGTGCCAGTAGTATTCGGGCACCCAACTACGAGCAGTACTTC.

The gene calls are TRBV6-1 and TRBJ2-7; possibly TRBD1 for D (5 bases). This CDR3 is built from 12 residues. From germline, CDR1 is MNHNS and CDR2 SASEGT. The ends were cut back, 8 bases at V and 4 bases at J, with 12 bases in the middle. The CDR3 sequence is CASRSQGYEQYF. CDR3 nucleotide sequence: TGTGCCAGCCGCTCCCAGGGATACGAGCAGTACTTC.

This clonotype was picked up a small number of times. This chain connects TRBV14 to TRBJ1-1; no clear D. Germline CDR1 reads SGHDN; CDR2 reads FVKESK. Trimming stripped 1 base from V and 6 bases from J, with 12 bases between. The CDR3 is 14 residues long. The CDR3 region is CASSQGGQSAEAFF. CDR3 sequence (DNA): TGTGCCAGCAGCCAAGGTGGCCAGAGCGCTGAAGCTTTCTTT.

This clonotype was seen a single time. This may be a read error, as it is one base from a much larger clone. This sequence joins TRBV4-2 and TRBJ1-5; D is possibly TRBD1 (6 bases). This CDR3 contains 17 residues. The germline gives CDR1 LGHNA, CDR2 YNFKEQ. The V end lost 0 bases, the J end lost 0 bases, and 12 bases lay between the germline ends. CDR3 in DNA: TGTGCCAGCAGCCAAGACTCAGCAGGGGATAGCAATCAGCCCCAGCATTTT. Residues: CASSQDSAGDSNQPQHF.

This chain joins TRBV12-3 or TRBV12-4 and TRBJ2-7; 9 bases are a match to TRBD1. CDR3 length equals 16 residues. The V gene end was trimmed by 3 bases and the J gene end by 3 bases; junction bases not matched to a gene: 9. CDR3 sequence: CASSFLSGTGIYEQYF. The CDR3, as DNA: TGTGCCAGCAGTTTTCTTAGTGGGACAGGGATCTACGAGCAGTACTTC.

This sequence joins TRBV20-1 and TRBJ2-1; D is perhaps TRBD1 (5 bases). Germline V gives CDR1 DFQATT, CDR2 SNEGSKA (reference sequence). V dropped 1 base and J dropped 3 bases, with 13 bases sitting between them. The CDR3 is 15 amino acids. CDR3 nucleotide sequence: TGCAGTGCTAGAGGACAGCCGGTTTTCTACAATGAGCAGTTCTTC. Protein product: CSARGQPVFYNEQFF.

The rearrangement links TRBV10-3 to TRBJ2-1; a weak D match, TRBD2 (6 bases). CDR3 size: 17 residues. CDR1 and CDR2 from the germline V gene are ENHRY and SYGVKD. V shed 4 bases and J shed 1 base, with 17 bases lying between them. CDR3: CAISVSSSVSSYNEQFF. Written as DNA, the CDR3 is TGTGCCATCAGTGTGTCCTCTAGCGTGAGTTCCTACAATGAGCAGTTCTTC.

The V gene is TRBV30, the J gene TRBJ1-2, with 9 positions matching TRBD1. Trimming took 4 bases from V and 3 from J; bases not matched to a gene: 6. The CDR3 runs to 14 residues. Germline V gives CDR1 GTSNPN, CDR2 SVGIG (reference sequence). The CDR3 spells CAWTGQGRDYGYTF. The DNA of the CDR3 is TGTGCCTGGACCGGACAGGGGAGGGACTATGGCTACACCTTC. The whole variable domain, filled in from reference TRBV30 and TRBJ1-2, reads SQTIHQWPATLVQPVGSPLSLECTVEGTSNPNLYWYRQAAGRGLQLLFYSVGIGQISSEVPQNLSASRPQDRQFILSSKKLLLSDSGFYLCAWTGQGRDYGYTFGSGTRLTVV.

A few counts support this clonotype. The chain links TRBV20-1 to TRBJ1-5; no definite D call. Per germline, CDR1 DFQATT and CDR2 SNEGSKA (reference sequence). Trimming removed 0 bases from V and 1 base from J, with 16 bases in between. The CDR3 sequence is 17 residues long. This chain's CDR3 is CSARDLGQALSNQPQHF. The CDR3 DNA reads as TGCAGTGCTAGAGATCTGGGCCAGGCCCTCAGCAATCAGCCCCAGCATTTT.

This clonotype has a count of ten or more. The chain combines TRBV25-1 with TRBJ1-4; 10 positions match TRBD1. The CDR3 has 19 amino acids. V lost 2 bases, J lost 3 bases, and 12 bases stayed unmatched. Germline V gene lookup returns CDR1 MGHDK and CDR2 SYGVNS. The DNA for the CDR3 is TGTGCCAGCAGTGAACCCGGGACAGGGGAAGGTAGGTCTAATGAAAAACTGTTTTTT. The encoded protein is CASSEPGTGEGRSNEKLFF.

A remark on this clonotype: One base away lies a much larger clone, so this may be a sequencing read error. The V gene is TRBV7-2, the J gene TRBJ1-2; D is undetermined. Germline loops: CDR1 SGHTA, CDR2 FQGNSA. There are 14 residues in the CDR3. The CDR3 loop is CASSQASANYGYTF. The CDR3 nucleotides read TGCGCCAGCAGCCAAGCTTCAGCTAACTATGGCTACACCTTC.

This clonotype occurred a few times. The chain joins TRBV4-1 to TRBJ2-5; D gene unclear. The CDR3 is 14 amino acids. CDR1 MGHRA and CDR2 YSYEKL come from the germline V gene. Trimming took off 1 base at V and 5 bases at J, with 11 bases between the two ends. CDR3 sequence reads: CASSQVRSVETQYF. The CDR3 bases are TGCGCCAGCAGCCAAGTACGCTCAGTGGAGACCCAGTACTTC.

This clonotype has ten or more counts. This chain joins TRBV19 and TRBJ1-1, with D hard to call. CDR3 length: 14 amino acids. CDR1 LNHDA and CDR2 SQIVND come from the germline V gene (reference sequence). V gave up 3 bases and J gave up 1 base, with 9 bases separating them. CDR3 bases: TGTGCCAGTAGTATCTCCAGAAAGAACACTGAAGCTTTCTTT. Protein sequence: CASSISRKNTEAFF. The entire variable domain, with the rest obtained from reference TRBV19 and TRBJ1-1, is as follows: DGGITQSPKYLFRKEGQNVTLSCEQNLNHDAMYWYRQDPGQGLRLIYYSQIVNDFQKGDIAEGYSVSREKKESFPLTVTSAQKNPTAFYLCASSISRKNTEAFFGQGTRLTVV.

The chain employs TRBV7-2 and TRBJ2-5; 11 bases line up with TRBD2. CDR1 and CDR2 from the germline V gene are SGHTA and FQGNSA. Unmatched junction bases numbered 5, after V lost 3 bases and J lost 2 bases. The CDR3 has 16 residues. The CDR3 coding sequence is TGTGCCAGCAGCTTTTTTGGGACTAGCGGACAAGAGACCCAGTACTTC. Amino acid sequence: CASSFFGTSGQETQYF. Complete variable domain (other parts from reference TRBV7-2 and TRBJ2-5): GAGVSQSPSNKVTEKGKDVELRCDPISGHTALYWYRQSLGQGLEFLIYFQGNSAPDKSGLPSDRFSAERTGGSVSTLTIQRTQQEDSAVYLCASSFFGTSGQETQYFGPGTRLLVL.

This clonotype was seen many times. The V call is TRBV6-1, the J call TRBJ1-2, with D unclear. Deletions cut 8 bases from V and 3 bases from J, with 16 bases between. The germline V gene has CDR1 MNHNS and CDR2 SASEGT. This CDR3 is 14 amino acids long. The CDR3 region is CASGIGSADYGYTF. The CDR3 DNA sequence: TGTGCCAGCGGAATAGGGTCTGCGGACTATGGCTACACCTTC.

Ten or more counts support this clonotype. V usage is TRBV20-1 and J usage is TRBJ1-6; D not certain. This CDR3 has 16 amino acids. V was cut by 6 bases and J by 7 bases, with 22 bases left in between. Looked up from germline, CDR1 is DFQATT and CDR2 is SNEGSKA (reference sequence). CDR3 nucleotide sequence: TGCAGTGCGGTTGGGAGAATTGGGTCGGTCAATTCACCCCTCCACTTT. Its translation is CSAVGRIGSVNSPLHF.

To note about this clonotype: Germline and junction disagree at one end, which may indicate a read error. V is TRBV10-3 and J is TRBJ1-2, with 7 bases identical to TRBD1. Germline assignment: CDR1 ENHRY and CDR2 SYGVKD. The CDR3 runs 14 residues. The CDR3 loop reads CASSYDRVDYGYTF. CDR3 bases: TGTGCCAGCAGTTACGACAGGGTGGACTATGGCTACACCTTC.

Note on this clonotype: The germline gene is not matched at one end of the junction; a read error may be the cause. This chain connects TRBV2 to TRBJ1-5; D uncertain. Germline V gene sequence: CDR1 SNHLY, CDR2 FYNNEI. The CDR3 is 14 residues long. CDR3 amino acids: CAISETGGDQPQHF. The CDR3 DNA follows: TGTGCCATCAGTGAGACCGGAGGAGATCAGCCCCAGCATTTT.

Comments on this clonotype: A much larger clone differs from this one at a single base, so this may be a read error. CDR3 protein: CASRQGGTDTQYF. The CDR3 bases are TGTGCCAGCAGACAGGGGGGCACAGATACGCAGTATTTT. V gene TRBV2 combines with J gene TRBJ2-3; TRBD1 matches at 8 bases. From germline, CDR1 is SNHLY and CDR2 FYNNEI. The junction had 0 bases not matched to a gene; V was cut back by 6 bases and J by 1 base. CDR3 length: 13 residues.

This clonotype was recorded only once. The chain recombines TRBV20-1 with TRBJ2-5; TRBD2 matches at 10 bases. Trimming at V came to 5 bases and at J to 5 bases, leaving 8 bases not matched to a gene. Germline V gene data show CDR1 as DFQATT and CDR2 as SNEGSKA (reference sequence). The CDR3 runs to 14 residues. CDR3 protein: CSAVGTSVRETQYF. The CDR3 bases are TGCAGTGCTGTCGGGACTAGCGTTAGGGAGACCCAGTACTTC.

This clonotype was picked up many times. This chain uses TRBV5-1 with TRBJ1-2; TRBD1 agrees at 8 bases. Losses at the gene ends were 7 bases for V and 4 bases for J; bases not matched to a gene: 9. Germline CDR1 and CDR2: SGHRS and YFSETQ. This CDR3 comprises 14 residues. CDR3 bases: TGCGCCAGCGAATTAGGGACAGGAGCCTATGGCTACACCTTC. Residues: CASELGTGAYGYTF. Full variable domain (remainder filled in from reference TRBV5-1 and TRBJ1-2): KAGVTQTPRYLIKTRGQQVTLSCSPISGHRSVSWYQQTPGQGLQFLFEYFSETQRNKGNFPGRFSGRQFSNSRSEMNVSTLELGDSALYLCASELGTGAYGYTFGSGTRLTVV.

V gene TRBV2 combines with J gene TRBJ1-5; TRBD1 might be the D (6 bases). The V gene's germline CDR1 is SNHLY and CDR2 FYNNEI. The CDR3 has 14 residues. V dropped 5 bases and J dropped 6 bases, with 14 bases sitting between them. The CDR3 DNA sequence: TGTGCCAGCAGTTCCTGGACAGCGGGTCAGCCCCAGCATTTT. This encodes CASSSWTAGQPQHF.

In its sample, this clonotype was seen many times. The chain has TRBV24-1 and TRBJ2-7, with 7 bases aligning to TRBD1. From germline, CDR1 is KGHDR and CDR2 SFDVKD. Unmatched junction bases numbered 9, after V lost 6 bases and J lost 5 bases. The CDR3 contains 14 residues. CDR3 nucleotides: TGTGCCACCAGTAAACCGACAGGGAATAACGAGCAGTACTTC. This encodes CATSKPTGNNEQYF.

This rearrangement joins TRBV20-1 to TRBJ2-1; D unresolved. This CDR3 is 14 amino acids long. Germline assignment: CDR1 DFQATT and CDR2 SNEGSKA (reference sequence). Trimming shortened V by 3 bases and J by 6 bases, and 15 bases separated the two germline ends. The CDR3 DNA is TGCAGTGCTAGTCCCCCCCCCCCGGCCAATGAGCAGTTCTTC. It codes for CSASPPPPANEQFF.

This clonotype was seen ten or more times. The chain combines TRBV29-1 with TRBJ1-1; D unclear. Germline lookup yields CDR1 SQVTM and CDR2 ANQGSEA. The ends were cut back, 3 bases at V and 1 base at J, with 12 bases in the middle. The CDR3 is 14 residues long. This chain's CDR3 is CSVDLYSQNTEAFF. For the CDR3, the DNA is TGCAGCGTTGATTTGTACTCGCAGAACACTGAAGCTTTCTTT.

This clonotype showed up many times. J is TRBJ2-2 and V is TRBV19; D is uncertain. The V gene lost 6 bases and the J gene lost 2 bases, with 13 bases spanning the gap. The CDR3 spans 15 residues. Germline CDR1 LNHDA, CDR2 SQIVND (reference sequence). CDR3 amino acids: CASSRTGPNTGELFF. The CDR3 region has the DNA TGTGCCAGTAGCCGGACCGGGCCTAACACCGGGGAGCTGTTTTTT.

This clonotype was counted only a few times. J is TRBJ2-1 and V is TRBV4-2; D is possibly TRBD2 (6 bases). From germline, CDR1 is LGHNA and CDR2 YNFKEQ. Trimming took 4 bases from V and 9 from J, leaving 19 bases between them. The CDR3 consists of 15 residues. The CDR3 protein is CASSRDWRTSSEQFF. In DNA form, the CDR3 reads TGTGCCAGCAGCCGGGACTGGCGTACAAGTAGTGAGCAGTTCTTC.